The 12 T cell receptor beta chains below come from one sample, sequenced in a study of blood T cell repertoires in COVID-19 (TCRdb year 2020). The library was prepared using the immunoSEQ multiplex PCR assay. TCRdb limited this immuneACCESS table to in-frame rearrangements with V and J called. A share of clones is missing; checked studies link under half to unresolved V genes, and the rest is unexplained. For this sample there are roughly 76,000 clones; approximately 90% appear just once. The top ten clonotypes cover around 4.7% of the sample. The sample taken for sequencing was peripheral blood. These receptors were obtained from a woman aged 60 to 75 with active COVID-19.

The V and J genes are TRBV5-6 and TRBJ1-4, with TRBD1 as a possible D gene (5 bases). Germline assignment: CDR1 SGHDT and CDR2 YYEEEE. V lost 0 bases to trimming and J lost 6 bases, with 9 bases between them. The CDR3 contains 14 residues. The CDR3 loop is CASSLAGLDEKLFF. The CDR3 DNA reads TGTGCCAGCAGCTTGGCAGGGTTAGATGAAAAACTGTTTTTT.

This sequence joins TRBV4-2 and TRBJ2-2; tentatively, D is TRBD2 (5 bases). The germline CDR1 and CDR2 sequences are LGHNA and YNFKEQ. The V end was cut by 3 bases, the J end by 2 bases, with 7 bases between. This CDR3 is built from 14 residues. The CDR3 region is CASSHGLNTGELFF. The CDR3 bases are TGTGCCAGCAGCCACGGACTTAACACCGGGGAGCTGTTTTTT.

CDR3 sequence reads: CASSPQFSGGGNEQFF. For the CDR3, the DNA is TGTGCCAGCTCACCACAGTTTAGCGGAGGAGGGAATGAGCAGTTCTTC. The V call is TRBV18, the J call TRBJ2-1; possibly TRBD2 for D (6 bases). The CDR3 runs 16 residues. CDR1 KGHSH and CDR2 LQKENI come from the germline V gene. Between the trimmed V and J ends, which lost 1 base and 7 bases, there was a span of 17 bases.

CDR3 loop: CASSSSSATRRYF. The CDR3 DNA sequence: TGCGCCAGCAGCTCTTCTAGCGCCACCCGGCGGTACTTC. The chain uses TRBV5-1 and TRBJ2-7, with D possibly being TRBD2 (6 bases). This CDR3 region has 13 residues. Germline V gene sequence: CDR1 SGHRS, CDR2 YFSETQ. V dropped 3 bases and J dropped 12 bases, with 19 bases sitting between them.

This chain connects TRBV13 to TRBJ2-7; D is unclear. Germline CDR1 is PRHDT and CDR2 is FYEKMQ (reference sequence). V shed 1 base and J shed 6 bases, with 7 bases lying between them. This CDR3 spans 12 amino acids. The CDR3 bases are TGTGCCAGCAGCTTAGTCGGTGGCGAGCAGTACTTC. Its translation: CASSLVGGEQYF.

This clone was recorded once. The chain recombines TRBV5-1 with TRBJ2-5, with D possibly TRBD2 on 6 matching bases. Per germline, CDR1 SGHRS and CDR2 YFSETQ. The length of the CDR3 is 17 residues. Trimming shortened V by 0 bases and J by 4 bases, and 19 bases separated the two germline ends. CDR3 sequence reads: CASSLGQGGWSGETQYF. The CDR3, as DNA: TGCGCCAGCAGCTTGGGGCAGGGAGGTTGGTCGGGAGAGACCCAGTACTTC.

DNA for the CDR3: TGTGCCAGCAGCGTTACGGGGATTAGGGAAAAACTGTTTTTT. Its protein is CASSVTGIREKLFF. The V and J genes are TRBV7-2 and TRBJ1-4; D is ambiguous. Germline CDR1 and CDR2: SGHTA and FQGNSA. The V end was cut by 5 bases, the J end by 8 bases, with 15 bases between. This CDR3 has 14 amino acids.

This chain links TRBV19 with TRBJ1-1, with a tentative D call TRBD1 (6 bases). Between the trimmed V and J ends, which lost 4 bases and 7 bases, there was a span of 25 bases. CDR1 and CDR2 (germline): LNHDA, SQIVND (reference sequence). This CDR3 comprises 17 residues. CDR3 sequence (DNA): TGTGCCAGTAGTACCAAGGGGGACAATAGGGTGCCGTTTGAAGCTTTCTTT. Translated: CASSTKGDNRVPFEAFF. Drawing the rest from reference TRBV19 and TRBJ1-1, the complete variable domain is DGGITQSPKYLFRKEGQNVTLSCEQNLNHDAMYWYRQDPGQGLRLIYYSQIVNDFQKGDIAEGYSVSREKKESFPLTVTSAQKNPTAFYLCASSTKGDNRVPFEAFFGQGTRLTVV.

The V call is TRBV4-1, the J call TRBJ1-6; TRBD1 agrees at 7 bases. The V segment lost 5 bases and the J segment 7 bases; nucleotides outside the gene matches: 5. This CDR3 spans 14 amino acids. Per germline, CDR1 MGHRA and CDR2 YSYEKL. In nucleotides, the CDR3 is TGCGCCAGCAGCGAGACAGGGTACAATTCACCCCTCCACTTT. It encodes CASSETGYNSPLHF.

The chain couples TRBV28 to TRBJ2-7, with 10 bases lining up with TRBD2. CDR1 and CDR2 from the germline V gene are MDHEN and SYDVKM. The CDR3 totals 14 residues. With V trimmed by 6 bases and J by 4 bases, 6 bases remained unmatched. Written as DNA, the CDR3 is TGTGCCAGCAGCGTCTCTAGCGGGAGTTACGAGCAGTACTTC. Its protein product is CASSVSSGSYEQYF.

The chain couples TRBV19 to TRBJ1-5; 10 bases are a match to TRBD1. V was pared by 6 bases and J by 2 bases, with 10 bases of the junction left unmatched. CDR1 and CDR2 from the germline V gene are LNHDA and SQIVND (reference sequence). The CDR3 has 17 amino acids. This CDR3 reads CASRVFGQGVGNQPQHF. The CDR3 nucleotides are TGTGCCAGTAGAGTTTTTGGACAGGGGGTTGGCAATCAGCCCCAGCATTTT.

This chain's CDR3 is CASSADLEAFF. DNA of the CDR3: TGTGCCAGCAGCGCGGACTTAGAAGCTTTCTTT. The J gene is TRBJ1-1, the V gene TRBV7-9; D ambiguous. Germline loops: CDR1 SEHNR, CDR2 FQNEAQ (reference sequence). The CDR3 contains 11 residues. Trimming stripped 5 bases from V and 8 bases from J, with 9 bases between.